The 17 T cell receptor beta chains given below trace back to one sample, sequenced in a study of T cell repertoires in cytomegalovirus infection. Their cognate antigens are unknown. TCRdb re-analysed the reads in MiXCR, keeping a single row per CDR3 protein. The repertoire holds nearly 70,000 distinct CDR3 sequences, with 22% as singletons. Source material: PBMCs, sequenced either directly or after in vitro stimulation (not recorded which). These receptors came from a human donor in good health (CMV status not recorded). Some clones in this sample may be carry-over from other donors' samples.

The chain is built from TRBV7-2 and TRBJ1-6, with a possible D match to TRBD1 (6 bases). The CDR3 consists of 15 residues. Germline CDR1 and CDR2: SGHTA and FQGNSA. With 7 bases removed from V and 4 bases from J, the gap between germline ends came to 14 bases. As DNA, the CDR3 is TGTGCCAGCAACACAGGGTTGGGATATAATTCACCCCTCCACTTT. Encoded protein: CASNTGLGYNSPLHF.

This clonotype was seen only a few times. The chain recombines TRBV6-6 with TRBJ2-7, with 8 bases that match TRBD2. This CDR3 has 15 residues. Germline trimming cut 2 bases from V and 2 bases from J; bases unmatched to any gene: 5. Germline V gene data show CDR1 as MNHNY and CDR2 as SVGAGI (reference sequence). The CDR3 nucleotides are TGTGCCAGCAGTTACCCCGGGGGGGTTCCCTACGAGCAGTACTTC. It specifies CASSYPGGVPYEQYF.

There are many counts of this clonotype. This rearrangement joins TRBV12-3 or TRBV12-4 to TRBJ2-1, with D tentatively TRBD2 (6 bases). The length of the CDR3 is 17 residues. Trimming took 3 bases from V and 5 from J, leaving 20 bases between them. CDR3 sequence: CASSFGTSTLRDNEQFF. In nucleotides, the CDR3 is TGTGCCAGCAGTTTCGGGACTTCTACTCTGAGGGACAATGAGCAGTTCTTC.

This chain uses TRBV2 with TRBJ2-7, with D unclear. The CDR3 length is 10 residues. The ends were cut back, 4 bases at V and 9 bases at J, with 7 bases in the middle. Germline assignment: CDR1 SNHLY and CDR2 FYNNEI. The DNA of the CDR3 is TGTGCCAGCAGTGGTCCCGGGCAGTACTTC. This encodes CASSGPGQYF.

V usage is TRBV10-3 and J usage is TRBJ2-7, with D perhaps given as TRBD1 or TRBD2 (5 bases each). CDR3 length: 13 amino acids. Trimming removed 4 bases at V and 5 bases at J, with 12 bases between. Germline-derived CDR1 and CDR2 are ENHRY and SYGVKD. This CDR3 is CAISGRGDNEQYF. The CDR3 DNA reads TGTGCCATCAGTGGCCGGGGCGACAACGAGCAGTACTTC.

This clonotype came up many times. For the CDR3, the DNA is TGTGCCAGCAGCTTAGCGGCGGGACTGAATGTAATGCAGTATTTT. Protein sequence: CASSLAAGLNVMQYF. This rearrangement joins TRBV7-2 to TRBJ2-3, with D perhaps TRBD2 (6 bases). Germline values: CDR1 SGHTA, CDR2 FQGNSA. V dropped 0 bases and J dropped 11 bases, with 18 bases sitting between them. The CDR3 is made up of 15 amino acids.

This clonotype appeared a few times. CDR3 amino acids: CASSLGGQVSEKLFF. CDR3 nucleotide sequence: TGTGCCAGCAGTTTAGGGGGACAGGTTTCCGAAAAACTGTTTTTT. The chain combines TRBV12-3 or TRBV12-4 with TRBJ1-4, with 8 bases lining up with TRBD1. The CDR3 is 15 residues long. V trimming: 1 base; J trimming: 8 bases; junction bases outside the gene matches: 6.

The chain has TRBV19 and TRBJ2-2, with D unresolved. The length of the CDR3 is 14 residues. V was clipped by 3 bases and J by 0 bases, with 5 bases between them. CDR1 and CDR2 from the germline V gene are LNHDA and SQIVND (reference sequence). For the CDR3, the DNA is TGTGCCAGTAGTATTTCGGCGAACACCGGGGAGCTGTTTTTT. This translates into CASSISANTGELFF.

The rearrangement links TRBV7-6 to TRBJ1-4, with a possible D match to TRBD1 (6 bases). CDR1 is SGHVS, CDR2 FNYEAQ, per germline. The CDR3 has 13 residues. V was pared by 6 bases and J by 3 bases, with 8 bases between. CDR3: CASRDSANEKLFF. The DNA for the CDR3 is TGTGCCAGCAGGGACAGTGCTAATGAAAAACTGTTTTTT.

The rearrangement links TRBV19 to TRBJ1-2; no definite D call. This CDR3 is 13 amino acids long. The V gene lost 3 bases and the J gene lost 4 bases, with 9 bases spanning the gap. Looked up from germline, CDR1 is LNHDA and CDR2 is SQIVND (reference sequence). This CDR3 is CASSIPRGYGYTF. The DNA for the CDR3 is TGTGCCAGTAGTATTCCCCGCGGCTATGGCTACACCTTC.

Note on this clonotype: This could be a read error, since a much larger clone is one nucleotide away. The rearrangement links TRBV7-8 to TRBJ1-6; D call uncertain. V dropped 5 bases and J dropped 9 bases, with 11 bases sitting between them. This CDR3 has 13 residues. Germline V gene lookup returns CDR1 SGHVS and CDR2 FQNEAQ. CDR3 residues: CASSNRRISPLHF. The CDR3 DNA reads as TGTGCCAGCAGCAACCGACGAATTTCACCCCTCCACTTT.

This clonotype was counted ten times or more. This chain's CDR3 is CASSSMTSETQYF. The CDR3 DNA sequence: TGTGCCAGCAGCTCCATGACTAGCGAGACCCAGTACTTC. This chain joins TRBV7-2 and TRBJ2-5; 7 positions match TRBD2. This CDR3 region has 13 residues. Germline values: CDR1 SGHTA, CDR2 FQGNSA. The junction had 4 bases not matched to a gene; V was cut back by 4 bases and J by 5 bases.

This clonotype was counted between two and nine times. The gene calls are TRBV11-3 and TRBJ2-1, with TRBD2 matching 13 bases. CDR1 and CDR2 from the germline V gene are SGHNT and YENEEA. The CDR3 length is 16 residues. The junction had 3 bases not matched to a gene; V was cut back by 5 bases and J by 2 bases. CDR3 DNA: TGTGCCAGCAGCCCCGGGACTAGCGGGACCTACAATGAGCAGTTCTTC. Its translation is CASSPGTSGTYNEQFF.

This clonotype was observed at least ten times. The chain joins TRBV7-2 to TRBJ2-3; 10 bases match TRBD1. Germline V gene lookup returns CDR1 SGHTA and CDR2 FQGNSA. The CDR3 length is 15 residues. V shed 1 base, J shed 4 bases, and the junction held 2 bases outside the gene matches. Written as DNA, the CDR3 is TGTGCCAGCAGCTTAGGGGGACAGGGGTCAGATACGCAGTATTTT. This sequence encodes CASSLGGQGSDTQYF.

This clonotype was seen ten or more times. CDR3 protein: CASRKFEASGSDEQFF. As DNA, the CDR3 is TGTGCCAGCAGAAAATTCGAGGCTAGCGGGAGCGATGAGCAGTTCTTC. This rearrangement joins TRBV12-3 or TRBV12-4 to TRBJ2-1; TRBD2 matches at 10 bases. The CDR3 sequence is 16 residues long. V trimming: 6 bases; J trimming: 8 bases; junction bases outside the gene matches: 13.

There are many counts of this clonotype. The V and J genes are TRBV7-2 and TRBJ2-3; D unclear. CDR1 SGHTA and CDR2 FQGNSA come from the germline V gene. V lost 2 bases to trimming and J lost 3 bases, with 6 bases between them. The CDR3 covers 13 residues. The CDR3 protein is CASSLMATDTQYF. CDR3 sequence (DNA): TGTGCCAGCAGCTTAATGGCGACAGATACGCAGTATTTT.

The gene calls are TRBV5-4 and TRBJ2-7; no reliable D call. This CDR3 is built from 14 residues. V was shortened by 4 bases and J by 5 bases, with 16 bases between the two germline ends. CDR1 and CDR2 (germline): SGHNT, YYREEE (reference sequence). The CDR3 loop reads CASSTGSAWNEQYF. For the CDR3, the DNA is TGTGCCAGCAGCACCGGGTCCGCCTGGAACGAGCAGTACTTC.